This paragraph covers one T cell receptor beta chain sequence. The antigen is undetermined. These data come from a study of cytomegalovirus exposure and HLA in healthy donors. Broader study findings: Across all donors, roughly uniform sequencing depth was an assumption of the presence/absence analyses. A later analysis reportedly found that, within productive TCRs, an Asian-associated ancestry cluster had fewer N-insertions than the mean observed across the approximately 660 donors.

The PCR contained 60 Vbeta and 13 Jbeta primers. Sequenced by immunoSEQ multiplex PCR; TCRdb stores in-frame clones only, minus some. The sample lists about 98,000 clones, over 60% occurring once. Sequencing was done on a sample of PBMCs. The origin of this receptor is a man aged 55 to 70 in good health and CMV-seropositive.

CDR3 bases: TGCGCCAGCAGCTTGGCGGGTAATTCCTACAATGAGCAGTTCTTC. It is translated as CASSLAGNSYNEQFF. The genes are TRBV5-1 and TRBJ2-1; D not certain. CDR1 is SGHRS and CDR2 is YFSETQ in the germline V gene. The CDR3 runs to 15 residues. V was pared by 0 bases and J by 1 base, with 8 bases between.